These 3 T cell receptor beta chains came from one sample sequenced in a study of cytomegalovirus exposure and HLA in healthy donors. PCR was performed using 60 Vbeta and 13 Jbeta primers. Clones were read by immunoSEQ multiplex PCR, and TCRdb kept only the in-frame ones, dropping some. The sample records around 120,000 clones, roughly 84% being singletons. The sample comprised PBMCs. These receptors all stem from a middle-aged man in good health and CMV-seronegative.

CDR3 sequence reads: CASRHGTGADQPQHF. The CDR3 coding sequence is TGTGCCAGCAGGCACGGGACAGGGGCGGATCAGCCCCAGCATTTT. This chain links TRBV2 with TRBJ1-5, with 10 bases that match TRBD1. From germline, CDR1 is SNHLY and CDR2 FYNNEI. The CDR3 length is 15 residues. Losses at the gene ends were 6 bases for V and 5 bases for J; bases not matched to a gene: 7.

This clone was detected a few times. The chain has TRBV7-6 and TRBJ1-1, with D uncertain. CDR1 SGHVS and CDR2 FNYEAQ come from the germline V gene. Trimming took off 3 bases at V and 0 bases at J, with 5 bases between the two ends. CDR3 length: 13 residues. CDR3 in amino acids: CASSFTMNTEAFF. CDR3 sequence (DNA): TGTGCCAGCAGCTTTACTATGAACACTGAAGCTTTCTTT.

The table lists this clone with a count of one. The chain recombines TRBV5-8 with TRBJ1-5; 7 nucleotides agree with TRBD1. J gave up 8 bases and V 4 bases, and 12 bases lay outside the gene matches. The CDR3 runs 15 residues. CDR1 and CDR2 (germline): SGHTS, YDEGEE. The CDR3 here is CASSPMATGRKPQHF. CDR3 in DNA: TGTGCCAGCAGCCCAATGGCGACAGGGCGGAAGCCCCAGCATTTT.